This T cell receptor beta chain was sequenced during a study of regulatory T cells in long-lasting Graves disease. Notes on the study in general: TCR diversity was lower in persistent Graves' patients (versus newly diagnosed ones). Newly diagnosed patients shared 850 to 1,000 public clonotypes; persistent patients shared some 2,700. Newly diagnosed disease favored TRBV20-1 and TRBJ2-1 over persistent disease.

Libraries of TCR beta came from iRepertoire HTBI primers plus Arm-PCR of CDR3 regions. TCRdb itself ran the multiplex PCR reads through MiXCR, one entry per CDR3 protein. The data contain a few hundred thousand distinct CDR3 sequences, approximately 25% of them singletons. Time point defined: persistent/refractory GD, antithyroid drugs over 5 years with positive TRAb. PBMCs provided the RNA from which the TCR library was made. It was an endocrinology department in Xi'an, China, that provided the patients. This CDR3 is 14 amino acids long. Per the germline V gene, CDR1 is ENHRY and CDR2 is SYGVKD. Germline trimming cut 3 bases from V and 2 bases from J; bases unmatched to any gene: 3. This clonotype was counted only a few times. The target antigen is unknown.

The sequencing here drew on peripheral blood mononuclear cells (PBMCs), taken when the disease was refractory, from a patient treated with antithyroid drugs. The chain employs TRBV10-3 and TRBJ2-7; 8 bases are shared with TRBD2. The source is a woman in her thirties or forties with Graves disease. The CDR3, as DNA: TGTGCCATCAGTGAACTGCGGGAGGCCTACGAGCAGTACTTC. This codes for CAISELREAYEQYF.